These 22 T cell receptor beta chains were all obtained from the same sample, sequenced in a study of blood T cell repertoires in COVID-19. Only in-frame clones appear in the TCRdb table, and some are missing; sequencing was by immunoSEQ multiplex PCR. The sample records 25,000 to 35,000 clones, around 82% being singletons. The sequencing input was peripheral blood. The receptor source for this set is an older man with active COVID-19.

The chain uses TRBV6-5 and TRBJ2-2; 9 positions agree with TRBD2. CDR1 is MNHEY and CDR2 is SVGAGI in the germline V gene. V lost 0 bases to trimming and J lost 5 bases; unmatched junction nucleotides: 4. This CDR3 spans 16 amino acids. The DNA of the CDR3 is TGTGCCAGCAGTTACTCGACCAGCGGGGGGACCGGGGAGCTGTTTTTT. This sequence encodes CASSYSTSGGTGELFF.

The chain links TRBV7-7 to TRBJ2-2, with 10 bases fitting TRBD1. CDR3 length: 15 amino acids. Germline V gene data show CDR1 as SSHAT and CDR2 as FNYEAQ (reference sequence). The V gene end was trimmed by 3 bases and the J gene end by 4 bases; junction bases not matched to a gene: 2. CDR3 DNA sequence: TGTGCCAGCAGCTTGAGGACAGGGGGCACCGGGGAGCTGTTTTTT. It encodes CASSLRTGGTGELFF.

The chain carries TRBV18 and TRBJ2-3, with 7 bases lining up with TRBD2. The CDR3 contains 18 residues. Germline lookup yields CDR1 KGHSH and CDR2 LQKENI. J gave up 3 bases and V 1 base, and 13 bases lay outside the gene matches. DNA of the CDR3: TGTGCCAGCTCACCACGGCGGGGCAGGGAGGGAATTACAGATACGCAGTATTTT. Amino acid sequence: CASSPRRGREGITDTQYF.

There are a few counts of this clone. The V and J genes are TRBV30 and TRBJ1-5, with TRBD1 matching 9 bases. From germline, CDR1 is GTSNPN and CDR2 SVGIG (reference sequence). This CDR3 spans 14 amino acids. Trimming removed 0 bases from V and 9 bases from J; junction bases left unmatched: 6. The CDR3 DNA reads TGTGCCTGGAGTGTAGGACAGGGGAGCGTGCCCCAGCATTTT. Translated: CAWSVGQGSVPQHF.

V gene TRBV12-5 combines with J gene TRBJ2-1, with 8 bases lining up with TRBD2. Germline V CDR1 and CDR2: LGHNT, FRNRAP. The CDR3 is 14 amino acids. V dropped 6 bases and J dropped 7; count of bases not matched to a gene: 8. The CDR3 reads CASGRGLEGNEQFF. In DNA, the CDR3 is TGTGCTAGTGGAAGGGGACTAGAAGGTAATGAGCAGTTCTTC.

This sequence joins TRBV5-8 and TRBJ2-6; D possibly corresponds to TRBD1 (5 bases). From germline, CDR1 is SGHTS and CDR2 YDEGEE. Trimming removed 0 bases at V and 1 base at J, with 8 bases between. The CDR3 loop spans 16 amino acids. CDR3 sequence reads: CASSLGAGSGANVLTF. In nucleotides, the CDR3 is TGTGCCAGCAGCTTGGGAGCAGGGTCTGGGGCCAACGTCCTGACTTTC.

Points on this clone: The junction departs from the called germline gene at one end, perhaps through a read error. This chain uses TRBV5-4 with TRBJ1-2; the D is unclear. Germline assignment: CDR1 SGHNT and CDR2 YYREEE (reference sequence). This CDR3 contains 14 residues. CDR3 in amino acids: CASSSVFTNYDYTF. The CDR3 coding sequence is TGTGCCAGCAGCTCCGTTTTCACTAACTATGACTACACCTTC.

This CDR3 is CASSPYPTSGGRADTQYF. For the CDR3, the DNA is TGTGCCAGCAGTCCATACCCGACTAGCGGGGGGCGTGCAGATACGCAGTATTTT. The genes are TRBV28 and TRBJ2-3; 13 positions match TRBD2. Germline CDR1 and CDR2: MDHEN and SYDVKM. The J segment lost 4 bases and the V segment lost 5 bases, leaving 12 bases of the junction unmatched. This CDR3 is 18 amino acids long.

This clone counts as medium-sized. CDR3 coding DNA: TGTGCCAGCAGATACACCAAGAACACTGAAGCTTTCTTT. This encodes CASRYTKNTEAFF. The chain combines TRBV5-6 with TRBJ1-1; D uncertain. The V end lost 5 bases, the J end lost 1 base, and 9 bases lay between the germline ends. The CDR3 contains 13 residues. Germline CDR1 reads SGHDT; CDR2 reads YYEEEE.

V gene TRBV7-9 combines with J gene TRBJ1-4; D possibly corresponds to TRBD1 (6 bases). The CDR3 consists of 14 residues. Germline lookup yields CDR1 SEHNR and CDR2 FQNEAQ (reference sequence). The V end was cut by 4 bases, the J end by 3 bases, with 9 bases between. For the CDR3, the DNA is TGTGCCAGCAGCTCCGGGACATCTAATGAAAAACTGTTTTTT. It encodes CASSSGTSNEKLFF.

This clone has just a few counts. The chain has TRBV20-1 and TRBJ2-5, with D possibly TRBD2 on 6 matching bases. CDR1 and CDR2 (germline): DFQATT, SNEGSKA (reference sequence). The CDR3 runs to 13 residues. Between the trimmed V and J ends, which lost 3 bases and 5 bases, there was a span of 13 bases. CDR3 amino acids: CSASRRGLETQYF. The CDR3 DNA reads TGCAGTGCTAGTAGGCGGGGTCTTGAGACCCAGTACTTC.

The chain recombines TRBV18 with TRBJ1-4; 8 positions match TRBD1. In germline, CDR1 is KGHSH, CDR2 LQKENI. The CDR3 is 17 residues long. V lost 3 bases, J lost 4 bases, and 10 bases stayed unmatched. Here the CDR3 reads CASSPRQGNGLNEKLFF. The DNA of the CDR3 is TGTGCCAGCTCACCGAGACAGGGGAATGGACTTAATGAAAAACTGTTTTTT.

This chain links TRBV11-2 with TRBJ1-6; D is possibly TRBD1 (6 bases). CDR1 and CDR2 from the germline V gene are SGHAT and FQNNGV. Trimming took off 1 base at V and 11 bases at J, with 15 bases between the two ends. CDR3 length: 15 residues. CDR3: CASSLGQGPGAPLHF. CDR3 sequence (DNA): TGTGCCAGCAGCTTAGGGCAGGGACCAGGGGCACCCCTCCACTTT.

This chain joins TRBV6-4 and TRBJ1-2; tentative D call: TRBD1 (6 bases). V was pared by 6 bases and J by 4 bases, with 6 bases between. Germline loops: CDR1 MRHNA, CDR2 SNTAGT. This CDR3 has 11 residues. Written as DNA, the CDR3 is TGTGCCAGCAGGGGGGCCTATGGCTACACCTTC. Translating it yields CASRGAYGYTF.

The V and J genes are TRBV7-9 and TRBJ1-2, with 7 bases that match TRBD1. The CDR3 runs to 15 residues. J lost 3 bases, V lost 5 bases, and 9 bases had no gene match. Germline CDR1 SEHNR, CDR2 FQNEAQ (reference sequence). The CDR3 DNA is TGTGCCAGCAGCCCTACCTACGACAGGGACTATGGCTACACCTTC. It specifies CASSPTYDRDYGYTF.

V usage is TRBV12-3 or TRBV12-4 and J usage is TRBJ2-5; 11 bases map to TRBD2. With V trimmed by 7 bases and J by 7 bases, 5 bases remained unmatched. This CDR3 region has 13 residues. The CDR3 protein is CASTLAGGGTQYF. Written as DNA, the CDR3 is TGTGCCAGCACCCTAGCGGGGGGAGGGACCCAGTACTTC.

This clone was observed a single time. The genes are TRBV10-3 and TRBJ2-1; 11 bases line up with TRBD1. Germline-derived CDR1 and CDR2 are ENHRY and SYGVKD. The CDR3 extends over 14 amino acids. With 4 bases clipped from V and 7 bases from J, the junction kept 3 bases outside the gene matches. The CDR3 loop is CAISGGQGGNEQFF. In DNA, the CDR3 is TGTGCCATCAGTGGGGGACAGGGGGGGAATGAGCAGTTCTTC.

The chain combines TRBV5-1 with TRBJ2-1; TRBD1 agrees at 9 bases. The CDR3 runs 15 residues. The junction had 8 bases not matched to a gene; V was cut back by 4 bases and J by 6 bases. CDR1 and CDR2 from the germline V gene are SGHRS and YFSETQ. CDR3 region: CASSPGQGIGNEQFF. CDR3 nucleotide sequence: TGCGCCAGCAGCCCGGGACAGGGTATCGGCAATGAGCAGTTCTTC. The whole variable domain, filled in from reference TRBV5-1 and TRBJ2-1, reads KAGVTQTPRYLIKTRGQQVTLSCSPISGHRSVSWYQQTPGQGLQFLFEYFSETQRNKGNFPGRFSGRQFSNSRSEMNVSTLELGDSALYLCASSPGQGIGNEQFFGPGTRLTVL.

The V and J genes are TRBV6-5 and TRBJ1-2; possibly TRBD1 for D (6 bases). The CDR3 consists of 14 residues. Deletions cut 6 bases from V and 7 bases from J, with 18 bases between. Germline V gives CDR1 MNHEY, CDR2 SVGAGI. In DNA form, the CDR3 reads TGTGCCAGCAGACAACAGGGCGCCTACTCTGGCTACACCTTC. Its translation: CASRQQGAYSGYTF.

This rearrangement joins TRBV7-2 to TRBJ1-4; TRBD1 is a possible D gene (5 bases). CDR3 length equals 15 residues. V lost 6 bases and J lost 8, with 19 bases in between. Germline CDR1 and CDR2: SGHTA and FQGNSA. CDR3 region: CASRIEAQGNEKLFF. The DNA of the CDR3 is TGTGCCAGCAGAATAGAGGCTCAGGGCAACGAAAAACTGTTTTTT.

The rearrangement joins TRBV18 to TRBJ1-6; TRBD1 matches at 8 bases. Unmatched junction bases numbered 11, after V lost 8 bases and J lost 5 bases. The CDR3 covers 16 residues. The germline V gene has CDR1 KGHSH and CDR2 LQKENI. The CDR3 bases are TGTGCCAGCCGGTCGGGACAGGCGAACAATAATTCACCCCTCCACTTT. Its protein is CASRSGQANNNSPLHF.

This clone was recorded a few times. CDR3: CASSKGQGNEQFF. CDR3 DNA sequence: TGTGCCAGCAGTAAGGGACAGGGGAATGAGCAGTTCTTC. The gene calls are TRBV6-6 and TRBJ2-1; TRBD1 agrees at 10 bases. The junction had 2 bases not matched to a gene; V was cut back by 5 bases and J by 7 bases. The germline V gene encodes CDR1 MNHNY and CDR2 SVGAGI (reference sequence). CDR3 size: 13 residues.